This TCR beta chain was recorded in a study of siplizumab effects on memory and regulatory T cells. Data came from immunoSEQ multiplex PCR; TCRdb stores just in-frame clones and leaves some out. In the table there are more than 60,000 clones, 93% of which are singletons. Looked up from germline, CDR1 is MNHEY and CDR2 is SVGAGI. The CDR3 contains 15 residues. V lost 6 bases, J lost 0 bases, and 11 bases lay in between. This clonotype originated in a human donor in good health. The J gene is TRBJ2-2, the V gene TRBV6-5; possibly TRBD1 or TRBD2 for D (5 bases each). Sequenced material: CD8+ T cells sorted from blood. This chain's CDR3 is CASSPRDANTGELFF. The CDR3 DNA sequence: TGTGCCAGCAGCCCCAGGGACGCGAACACCGGGGAGCTGTTTTTT.